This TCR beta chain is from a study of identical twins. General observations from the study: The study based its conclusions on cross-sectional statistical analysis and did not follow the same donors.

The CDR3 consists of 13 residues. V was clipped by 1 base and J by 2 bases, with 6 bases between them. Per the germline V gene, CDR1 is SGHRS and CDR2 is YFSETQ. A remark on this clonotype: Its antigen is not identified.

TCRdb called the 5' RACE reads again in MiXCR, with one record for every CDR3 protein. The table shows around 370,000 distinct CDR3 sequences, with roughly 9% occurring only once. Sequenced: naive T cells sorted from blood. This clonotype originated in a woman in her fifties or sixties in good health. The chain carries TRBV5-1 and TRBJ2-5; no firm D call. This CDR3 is CASSLTTQETQYF. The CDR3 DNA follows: TGCGCCAGCAGCTTGACAACGCAAGAGACCCAGTACTTC.